Shown below are 4 T cell receptor beta chains from a single sample sequenced in a study of control samples from healthy donors and cancer patients. The table came from immunoSEQ multiplex PCR; TCRdb's copy has only in-frame clones and leaves some out. In the table there are about 150,000 clones, over 85% of which are singletons. Sequencing used blood. Receptors originate from a man younger than 35 in good health.

The rearrangement joins TRBV5-1 to TRBJ1-2; a possible D gene is TRBD1 (5 bases). Per germline, CDR1 SGHRS and CDR2 YFSETQ. There are 12 residues in the CDR3. The ends were cut back, 0 bases at V and 9 bases at J, with 9 bases in the middle. DNA of the CDR3: TGCGCCAGCAGCTTGGAAGGGGTTCGCTACACCTTC. This codes for CASSLEGVRYTF. Full variable domain (rest looked up from reference TRBV5-1 and TRBJ1-2): KAGVTQTPRYLIKTRGQQVTLSCSPISGHRSVSWYQQTPGQGLQFLFEYFSETQRNKGNFPGRFSGRQFSNSRSEMNVSTLELGDSALYLCASSLEGVRYTFGSGTRLTVV.

The chain recombines TRBV27 with TRBJ1-4; D remains unclear. Between the trimmed V and J ends, which lost 5 bases and 8 bases, there was a span of 15 bases. CDR3 length equals 14 residues. From germline, CDR1 is MNHEY and CDR2 SMNVEV (reference sequence). CDR3 DNA sequence: TGTGCCAGCAGTCCCCGGCCAGAACCCGAAAAACTGTTTTTT. Its translation: CASSPRPEPEKLFF.

The chain links TRBV15 to TRBJ1-2; 7 bases match TRBD1. CDR3 length: 17 residues. Germline values: CDR1 LNHNV, CDR2 YYDKDF (reference sequence). V was pared by 1 base and J by 0 bases, with 8 bases of the junction left unmatched. In nucleotides, the CDR3 is TGTGCCACCAGCAGAGGCTACGACAGGGCCCCTAACTATGGCTACACCTTC. Translated, it gives CATSRGYDRAPNYGYTF.

This clone was seen only once. The chain has TRBV12-3 or TRBV12-4 and TRBJ1-1; D is uncertain. The CDR3 spans 11 residues. The germline V and J ends were trimmed by 6 bases and 7 bases, with 9 bases remaining between them. The CDR3 here is CASSLQSEAFF. In DNA, the CDR3 is TGTGCCAGCAGCCTCCAGAGTGAAGCTTTCTTT.